This TCR beta chain appears in the sequencing data of a study of chemoradiotherapy in HPV16-positive cancers. Remarks on this clone: No antigen is known for it.

General study results and limits: Better recurrence-free survival went with HPV-responsive T-cell expansion in HPV16-positive patients.

This CDR3 is 19 amino acids long. Germline trimming cut 6 bases from V and 3 bases from J; bases unmatched to any gene: 22. Germline CDR1 and CDR2: KGHSH and LQKENI. Using immunoSEQ multiplex PCR, the repertoire was profiled, and TCRdb retains in-frame clones only, with some absent. The repertoire holds under 35,000 clones, with over 90% as singletons. This material consisted of blood, taken from a patient who underwent chemoradiotherapy. The chain uses TRBV18 and TRBJ1-1; TRBD1 matches 7 bases. The receptor comes from a human donor with HPV-associated anogenital cancer. CDR3 sequence: CASSPRGSTGAGRDTEAFF. CDR3 in DNA: TGTGCCAGCTCCCCCCGGGGTAGCACAGGGGCGGGGAGGGACACTGAAGCTTTCTTT. Variable domain in full (rest from reference TRBV18 and TRBJ1-1): NAGVMQNPRHLVRRRGQEARLRCSPMKGHSHVYWYRQLPEEGLKFMVYLQKENIIDESGMPKERFSAEFPKEGPSILRIQQVVRGDSAAYFCASSPRGSTGAGRDTEAFFGQGTRLTVV.